This is a list of T cell receptor beta chains from one sample in a study of PD-1 blockade in classical Hodgkin lymphoma. Data came from immunoSEQ multiplex PCR; TCRdb stores just in-frame clones and leaves some out. The sample lists 10,000 or so clones, over 75% occurring once. Sequenced sample: CD8+ T cells from blood. These receptors were collected from a human donor with classical Hodgkin lymphoma. Each CDR3 is given with its conserved first and last residue. The D gene is left open where the match is weak. The size entry is marked missing in some rows and otherwise reads once, few, many or a size class.

>TRBJ1-1|.|TRBD1|TRBV29-1
TGCAGCGTTGTAGGACAGGGTTCCACTGAAGCTTTCTTT
CSVVGQGSTEAFF
>TRBJ2-2|.|TRBD2|TRBV13
TGTGCCAGCAGCCTAGGGACTAGCGGGGTTACCGGGGAGCTGTTTTTT
CASSLGTSGVTGELFF
>TRBJ2-5|.|TRBD1|TRBV25-1
TGTGCCAGCAGTGAAACAGGGGCCCAAGAGACCCAGTACTTC
CASSETGAQETQYF
>TRBJ1-5|.|.|TRBV19
TGCGCCAGTGACCTTACAGTGGATAGCAATCAGCCCCAGCATTTT
CASDLTVDSNQPQHF
>TRBJ2-1|.|TRBD2|TRBV29-1
TGCAGCGTTGAAAGGCGGGGGAGTTACAATGAGCAGTTCTTC
CSVERRGSYNEQFF
>TRBJ1-2|.|TRBD1|TRBV6-4
TGTGCCAGCAGTGAGGGGACAGGGGTGGAAGGCTACACCTTC
CASSEGTGVEGYTF
>TRBJ2-7|once|.|TRBV6-6
TGTGCCAGCAGTTCCAGGTTGAGGGGCACCTACGAGCAGTACTTC
CASSSRLRGTYEQYF
>TRBJ1-4|once|.|TRBV6-6
TGTGCCAGCAGTTACTCGGGGCAGGGGAGAGAAAAACTGTTTTTT
CASSYSGQGREKLFF
>TRBJ2-4|.|TRBD1|TRBV6-5
TGTGCCAGCAGACCGGGACAGACCAAAAACATTCAGTACTTC
CASRPGQTKNIQYF
>TRBJ1-1|.|TRBD1|TRBV7-8
TGTGCCAGCAGTTACAGGGTTCAGGGGGCTAGAAGGAACACTGAAGCTTTCTTT
CASSYRVQGARRNTEAFF
>TRBJ2-7|.|.|TRBV29-1
TGCAGCGTTGAAGATCCCCTGGGGGTCTCCCACGAGCAGTACTTC
CSVEDPLGVSHEQYF
>TRBJ2-1|.|.|TRBV6-1
TGTGCCAGCAGTGAGTTTTTCCGGGGGTCAGATGAGCAGTTCTTC
CASSEFFRGSDEQFF
>TRBJ1-5|once|.|TRBV28
TGTGCCAGCAGAGAGGGGTCCCAGCCCCAGCATTTT
CASREGSQPQHF
>TRBJ2-3|.|.|TRBV11-2
TGTGCCAGCAGCCCGTCCGGGCCTCCAATTTCAGATACGCAGTATTTT
CASSPSGPPISDTQYF
>TRBJ2-7|.|.|TRBV5-4
TGTGCCAGCAGCTTTTCAGGCAGGGTAATTGCCGAGCAGTACTTC
CASSFSGRVIAEQYF
>TRBJ2-2|.|TRBD1|TRBV7-6
TGTGCCAGCAGCTTAGATTGGGGGACAGGGAGATTTCCCGGGGAGCTGTTTTTT
CASSLDWGTGRFPGELFF
>TRBJ2-5|.|TRBD2|TRBV6-6
TGTGCCAGCAGTTACCTGGGACTAGCGGTAGTGTACTTC
CASSYLGLAVVYF
>TRBJ2-1|.|.|TRBV6-5
TGTGCCAGCAATAAGGGACGAGAGCAGTTCTTC
CASNKGREQFF
>TRBJ1-3|few|TRBD1|TRBV10-3
TGTGCCATTCTTGAAGGGACAGGGGGCTCTGGAAACACCATATATTTT
CAILEGTGGSGNTIYF
>TRBJ1-3|.|TRBD1|TRBV9
TGTGCCAGCAGCGCCCCTTTAAACGGACAGGGGCGAGGAAACACCATATATTTT
CASSAPLNGQGRGNTIYF
>TRBJ1-1|.|.|TRBV15
TGTGCCACCTCCCACTCAAGGGGCATCACTGAAGCTTTCTTT
CATSHSRGITEAFF
>TRBJ2-1|.|.|TRBV12-5
TGTGCTAGCCACCCTCCCGATTCCTACAATGAGCAGTTCTTC
CASHPPDSYNEQFF
>TRBJ1-1|.|.|TRBV6-5
TGTGCCAGCAGTTACTCCCAGACGAACACTGAAGCTTTCTTT
CASSYSQTNTEAFF
>TRBJ2-3|.|.|TRBV28
TGTGCCAGCAGTTTTCCGCGACGCGCGGCTAGCACAGATACGCAGTATTTT
CASSFPRRAASTDTQYF
>TRBJ2-7|.|TRBD2|TRBV7-2
TGTGCCAGCAGCCGTGCCGGGGGGGCAGACGAGCAGTACTTC
CASSRAGGADEQYF
>TRBJ2-5|.|.|TRBV4-3
TGCGCCAGCAGCCAAGACAGGGTCCAAGAGACCCAGTACTTC
CASSQDRVQETQYF
>TRBJ2-7|.|.|TRBV18
TGTGCCAGCTCACCGGTCGGGGGTGCTAGCTCCTACGAGCAGTACTTC
CASSPVGGASSYEQYF
>TRBJ2-7|.|.|TRBV9
TGTGCCAGCAGCGTAGAGAGCGTGGCTAGAGGTGGCGAGCAGTACTTC
CASSVESVARGGEQYF
>TRBJ2-5|.|TRBD2|TRBV25-1
TGTGCCAGCAGTCAGCCGACTAGCGGCCAAGAGACCCAGTACTTC
CASSQPTSGQETQYF
>TRBJ2-7|.|TRBD1|TRBV6-9
TGTGCCAGCAGTGAATCCCGGACAGGGGTGTACGAGCAGTACTTC
CASSESRTGVYEQYF
>TRBJ2-1|.|.|TRBV6-1
TGTGCCAGCAGTGAAGTGGTGTACTATGAGCAGTTCTTC
CASSEVVYYEQFF
>TRBJ2-5|.|.|TRBV7-9
TGTGCCAGCAGCCTAGGGGCAGTGAGGGAGACCCAGTACTTC
CASSLGAVRETQYF
>TRBJ2-2|.|TRBD2|TRBV6-5
TGTGCCGGCAGTTACGGCGGGGGGATGGGCGGGGAGCTGTTTTTT
CAGSYGGGMGGELFF
>TRBJ1-2|.|.|TRBV7-9
TGTGCCAGCAGCTTAGATTCGGGGAACTATGGCTACACCTTC
CASSLDSGNYGYTF
>TRBJ2-7|large|TRBD2|TRBV13
TGTGCCAGCAGCAACCAAGCGCGGGGGGAGGGCTACGAGCAGTACTTC
CASSNQARGEGYEQYF
>TRBJ2-1|.|TRBD2|TRBV7-9
TGTGCCAGCAGCCCAAGCGGGGGGGCCGAGAGGTCCTACAATGAGCAGTTCTTC
CASSPSGGAERSYNEQFF
>TRBJ2-1|.|.|TRBV10-1
TGCGCCAGCAGCGCCGACAGAGATGGGGGCTTCTCCTTCTTC
CASSADRDGGFSFF
>TRBJ1-3|.|.|TRBV18
TGTGCCAGCTCACCACCATCCTCCTCTGGAAACACCATATATTTT
CASSPPSSSGNTIYF
>TRBJ2-3|once|TRBD2|TRBV2
TGTGCCAGCAGTGAAACCCCTGGCGGGGGGGCAAGAGATACGCAGTATTTT
CASSETPGGGARDTQYF
>TRBJ2-7|.|.|TRBV28
TGTGCCAGCAGTATACCAATGGGTCTAACCTCCTACGAGCAGTACTTC
CASSIPMGLTSYEQYF
>TRBJ1-4|.|.|TRBV7-2
TGTGCCAGCAGCTTGGGGGGAGTTTCTAATGAAAAACTGTTTTTT
CASSLGGVSNEKLFF
>TRBJ1-5|.|TRBD1|TRBV27
TGTGCCAGCCGTCAGGGGGGCAATCAGCCCCAGCATTTT
CASRQGGNQPQHF
>TRBJ2-7|.|TRBD2|TRBV5-6
TGTGCCAGCAGCTGGGGGACTATTTGGGAGCAGTACTTC
CASSWGTIWEQYF
>TRBJ2-6|.|.|TRBV30
TGTGCCTGGAGTGTAGGTATCTCTGGGGCCAACGTCCTGACTTTC
CAWSVGISGANVLTF
>TRBJ1-5|.|.|TRBV4-1
TGCGCCAGCAGCCAAGGCCCTACAGGGTCTAACAATCAGCCCCAGCATTTT
CASSQGPTGSNNQPQHF
>TRBJ2-1|.|TRBD1|TRBV10-3
TGTGCCATCAGTGAGTGGGGGACAGGGGACCACAATGAGCAGTTCTTC
CAISEWGTGDHNEQFF
>TRBJ2-3|.|TRBD2|TRBV10-3
TGTGCCATCAGCGATCCTAGCCGGCGGGGGGGCACAGATACGCAGTATTTT
CAISDPSRRGGTDTQYF
>TRBJ2-2|.|.|TRBV9
TGTGCCAGCAGCGTAGACGCAGGGCCCGGGGAGCTGTTTTTT
CASSVDAGPGELFF
>TRBJ2-7|.|.|TRBV7-4
TGTGCCAGCAGCCGATCCCCGGAAACAGTCCACTACGAGCAGTACTTC
CASSRSPETVHYEQYF
>TRBJ1-6|.|.|TRBV5-4
TGTGCCAGCAGCTTGTCAGGGAGTTATTCACCCCTCCACTTT
CASSLSGSYSPLHF
>TRBJ2-7|.|.|TRBV21-1
TGTGCCAGCAGCCCGCACCGGGACAGGGCGACCCTATACGAGCAGTACTTC
CASSPHRDRATLYEQYF
>TRBJ1-6|.|.|TRBV4-1
TGCGCCAGCAGCCAAAACTCGACCCCACGAAATTCACCCCTCCACTTT
CASSQNSTPRNSPLHF
>TRBJ2-3|.|.|TRBV7-9
TGTGCCAGCAGCTTCGAGGGGGGCACAGATACGCAGTATTTT
CASSFEGGTDTQYF
>TRBJ2-3|.|TRBD2|TRBV4-3
TGCGCCAGCAGCCAATTTGGAGTAGGCGGGGGGGTATACTCCACAGATACGCAGTATTTT
CASSQFGVGGGVYSTDTQYF
>TRBJ2-3|.|.|TRBV6-5
TGTGCCAGCAGCCCCTCCACGGGGGTGACAGATACGCAGTATTTT
CASSPSTGVTDTQYF
>TRBJ1-2|.|.|TRBV6-5
TGTGCCAGCAGTTACTCGGTTCAGGGCCTTTATGGCTACACCTTC
CASSYSVQGLYGYTF
>TRBJ2-2|.|.|TRBV4-2
TGTGCCAACAGCCTAAGAAGGAGGGAGGCTACCGGGGAGCTGTTTTTT
CANSLRRREATGELFF